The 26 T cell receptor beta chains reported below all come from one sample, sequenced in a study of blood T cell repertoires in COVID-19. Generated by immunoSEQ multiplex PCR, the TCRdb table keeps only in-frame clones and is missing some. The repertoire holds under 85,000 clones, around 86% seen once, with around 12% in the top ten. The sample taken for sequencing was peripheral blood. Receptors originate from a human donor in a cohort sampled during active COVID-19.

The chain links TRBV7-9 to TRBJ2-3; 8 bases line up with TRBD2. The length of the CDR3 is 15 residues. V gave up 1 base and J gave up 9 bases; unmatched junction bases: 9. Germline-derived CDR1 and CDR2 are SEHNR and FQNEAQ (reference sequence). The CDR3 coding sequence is TGTGCCAGCAGCTTAGATCGGGGGGGAGGTTGGACGCAGTATTTT. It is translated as CASSLDRGGGWTQYF.

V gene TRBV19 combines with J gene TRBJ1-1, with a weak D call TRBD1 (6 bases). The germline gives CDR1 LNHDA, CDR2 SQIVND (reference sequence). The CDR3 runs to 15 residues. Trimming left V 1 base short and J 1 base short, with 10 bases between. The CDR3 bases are TGTGCCAGTAGTATAGGAACAGGGTCGAACACTGAAGCTTTCTTT. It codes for CASSIGTGSNTEAFF.

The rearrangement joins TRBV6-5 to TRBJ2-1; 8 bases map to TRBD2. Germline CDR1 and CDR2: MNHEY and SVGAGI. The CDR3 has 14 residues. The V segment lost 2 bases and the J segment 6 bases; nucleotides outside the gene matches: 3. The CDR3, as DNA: TGTGCCAGCAGTTACGGGGCGGGGGGCAATGAGCAGTTCTTC. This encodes CASSYGAGGNEQFF.

The CDR3 is CASSQVLAGGGETQYF. CDR3 nucleotide sequence: TGTGCCAGCAGCCAAGTACTAGCGGGGGGTGGAGAGACCCAGTACTTC. This chain joins TRBV3-1 (or the pseudogene TRBV3-2) and TRBJ2-5, with 12 bases aligning to TRBD2. The CDR3 contains 16 residues. CDR1 is LGHDT and CDR2 is YNNKEL in the germline V gene (reference sequence). With V trimmed by 1 base and J by 4 bases, 4 bases remained unmatched.

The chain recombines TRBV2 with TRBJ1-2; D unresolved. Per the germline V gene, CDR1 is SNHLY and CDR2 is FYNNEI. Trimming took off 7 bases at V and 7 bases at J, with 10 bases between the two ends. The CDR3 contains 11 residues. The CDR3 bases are TGTGCCAGCACCCCCCTAGCTGGCTACACCTTC. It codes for CASTPLAGYTF.

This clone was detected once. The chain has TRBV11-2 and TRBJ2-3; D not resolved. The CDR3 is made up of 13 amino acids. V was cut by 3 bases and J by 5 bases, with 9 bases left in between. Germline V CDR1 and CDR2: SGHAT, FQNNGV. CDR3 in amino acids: CASSLRREDTQYF. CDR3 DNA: TGTGCCAGCAGCTTGAGGAGAGAAGATACGCAGTATTTT.

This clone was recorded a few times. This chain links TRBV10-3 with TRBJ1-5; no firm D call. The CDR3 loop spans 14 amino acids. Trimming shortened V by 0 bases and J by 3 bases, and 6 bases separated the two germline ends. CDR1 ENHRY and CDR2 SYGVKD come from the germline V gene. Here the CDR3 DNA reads TGTGCCATCAGTGAGTCGACAAACAATCAGCCCCAGCATTTT. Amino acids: CAISESTNNQPQHF.

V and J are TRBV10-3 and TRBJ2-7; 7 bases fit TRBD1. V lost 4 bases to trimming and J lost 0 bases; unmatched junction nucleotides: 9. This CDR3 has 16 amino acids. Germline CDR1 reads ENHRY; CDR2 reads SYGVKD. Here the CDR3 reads CAISAIDRVSSYEQYF. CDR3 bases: TGTGCCATCAGTGCAATCGACAGGGTGAGCTCCTACGAGCAGTACTTC.

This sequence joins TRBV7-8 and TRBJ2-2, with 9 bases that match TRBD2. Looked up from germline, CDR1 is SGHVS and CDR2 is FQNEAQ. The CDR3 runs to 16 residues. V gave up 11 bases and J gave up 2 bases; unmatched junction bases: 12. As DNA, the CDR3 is TGTGCCCAGCACCCGGGCGGGGGGGGTAACACCGGGGAGCTGTTTTTT. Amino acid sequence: CAQHPGGGGNTGELFF.

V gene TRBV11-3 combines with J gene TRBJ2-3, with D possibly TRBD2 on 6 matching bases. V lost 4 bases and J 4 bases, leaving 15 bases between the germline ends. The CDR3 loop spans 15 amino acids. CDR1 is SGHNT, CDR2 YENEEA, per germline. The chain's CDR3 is CASSSTSVRADTQYF. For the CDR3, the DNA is TGTGCCAGCAGCTCGACTAGTGTAAGAGCAGATACGCAGTATTTT.

In DNA, the CDR3 is TGTGCCAGCAGCGTAGGGACTAGCGGGGGGGTCTACCAAGAGACCCAGTACTTC. It codes for CASSVGTSGGVYQETQYF. The chain combines TRBV9 with TRBJ2-5; 15 nucleotides line up with TRBD2. This CDR3 region has 18 residues. The germline CDR1 and CDR2 sequences are SGDLS and YYNGEE. The junction had 3 bases not matched to a gene; V was cut back by 0 bases and J by 0 bases. The full variable domain, rest sourced from reference TRBV9 and TRBJ2-5, is DSGVTQTPKHLITATGQRVTLRCSPRSGDLSVYWYQQSLDQGLQFLIQYYNGEERAKGNILERFSAQQFPDLHSELNLSSLELGDSALYFCASSVGTSGGVYQETQYFGPGTRLLVL.

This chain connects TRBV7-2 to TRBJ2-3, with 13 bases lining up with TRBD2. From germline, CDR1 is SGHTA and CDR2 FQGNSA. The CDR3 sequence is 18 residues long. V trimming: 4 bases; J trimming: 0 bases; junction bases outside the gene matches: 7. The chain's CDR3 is CASSSDRTSGGSTDTQYF. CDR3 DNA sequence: TGTGCCAGCAGCTCCGATCGGACTAGCGGGGGTAGCACAGATACGCAGTATTTT.

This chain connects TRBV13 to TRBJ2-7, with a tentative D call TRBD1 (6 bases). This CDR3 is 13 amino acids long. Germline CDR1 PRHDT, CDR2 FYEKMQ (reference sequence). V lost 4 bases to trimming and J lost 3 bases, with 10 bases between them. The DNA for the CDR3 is TGTGCCAGCAGCTCGGACAGTTTCTACGAGCAGTACTTC. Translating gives CASSSDSFYEQYF.

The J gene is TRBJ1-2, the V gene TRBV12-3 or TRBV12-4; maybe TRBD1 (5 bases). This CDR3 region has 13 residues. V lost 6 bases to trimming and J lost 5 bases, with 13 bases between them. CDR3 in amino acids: CASRTEEFYGYTF. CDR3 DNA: TGTGCCAGCAGGACAGAGGAGTTTTATGGCTACACCTTC.

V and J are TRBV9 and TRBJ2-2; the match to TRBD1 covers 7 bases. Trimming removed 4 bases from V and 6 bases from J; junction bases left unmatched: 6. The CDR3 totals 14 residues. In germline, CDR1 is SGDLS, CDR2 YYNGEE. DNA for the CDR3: TGTGCCAGCAGCCGGCAGGGGGACGCCGGGGAGCTGTTTTTT. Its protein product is CASSRQGDAGELFF.

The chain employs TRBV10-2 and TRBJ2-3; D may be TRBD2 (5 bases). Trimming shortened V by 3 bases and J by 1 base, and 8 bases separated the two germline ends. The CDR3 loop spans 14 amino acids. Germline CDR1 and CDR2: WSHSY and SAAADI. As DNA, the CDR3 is TGCGCCAGCAGTGACAGGAGGCGCACAGATACGCAGTATTTT. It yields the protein CASSDRRRTDTQYF.

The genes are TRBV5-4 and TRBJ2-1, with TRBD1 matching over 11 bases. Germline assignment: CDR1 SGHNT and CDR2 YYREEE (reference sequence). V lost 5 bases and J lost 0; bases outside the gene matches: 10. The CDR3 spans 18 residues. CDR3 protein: CASRVGQGVLSSYNEQFF. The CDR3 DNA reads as TGTGCCAGCAGAGTGGGACAGGGGGTTTTAAGCTCCTACAATGAGCAGTTCTTC.

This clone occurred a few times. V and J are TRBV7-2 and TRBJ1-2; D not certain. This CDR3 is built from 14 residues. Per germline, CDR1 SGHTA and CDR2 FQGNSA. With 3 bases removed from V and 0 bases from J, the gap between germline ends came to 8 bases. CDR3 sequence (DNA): TGTGCCAGCAGCTTCTTCGGTACTAACTATGGCTACACCTTC. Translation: CASSFFGTNYGYTF.

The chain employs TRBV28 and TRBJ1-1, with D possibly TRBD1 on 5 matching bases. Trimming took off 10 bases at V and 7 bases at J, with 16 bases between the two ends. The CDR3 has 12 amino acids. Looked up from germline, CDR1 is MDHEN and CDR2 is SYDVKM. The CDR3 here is CAIREGGGEAFF. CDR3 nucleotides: TGTGCCATAAGAGAGGGCGGGGGTGAAGCTTTCTTT.

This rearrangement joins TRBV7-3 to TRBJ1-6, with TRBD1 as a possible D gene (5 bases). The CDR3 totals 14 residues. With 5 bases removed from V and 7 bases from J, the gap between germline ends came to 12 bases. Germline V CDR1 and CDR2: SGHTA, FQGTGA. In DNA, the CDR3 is TGTGCCAGCAGCCCCGGGACTGAGAATTCACCCCTCCACTTT. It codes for CASSPGTENSPLHF.

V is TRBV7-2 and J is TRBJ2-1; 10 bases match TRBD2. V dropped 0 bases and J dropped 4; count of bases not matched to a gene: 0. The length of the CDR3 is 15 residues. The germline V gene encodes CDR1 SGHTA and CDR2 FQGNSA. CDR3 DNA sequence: TGTGCCAGCAGCTTAGCGACTAGCGGGTACAATGAGCAGTTCTTC. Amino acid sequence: CASSLATSGYNEQFF.

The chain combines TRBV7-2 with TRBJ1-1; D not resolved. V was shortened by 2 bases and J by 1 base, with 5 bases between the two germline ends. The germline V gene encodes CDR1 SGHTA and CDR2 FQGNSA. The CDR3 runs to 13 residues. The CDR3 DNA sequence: TGTGCCAGCAGCTTACGCAGGAACACTGAAGCTTTCTTT. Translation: CASSLRRNTEAFF.

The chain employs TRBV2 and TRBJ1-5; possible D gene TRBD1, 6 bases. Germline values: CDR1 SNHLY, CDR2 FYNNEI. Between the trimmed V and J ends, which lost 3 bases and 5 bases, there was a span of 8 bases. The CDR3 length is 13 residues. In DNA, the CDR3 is TGTGCCAGCAGTGAGGACAGAGATCAGCCCCAGCATTTT. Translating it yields CASSEDRDQPQHF.

CDR3 in DNA: TGTGCCAGCGTCTCGAAGGGGCACAATCAGCCCCAGCATTTT. Translation gives CASVSKGHNQPQHF. The chain is built from TRBV6-5 and TRBJ1-5; a possible D gene is TRBD1 (5 bases). There are 14 residues in the CDR3. V was pared by 8 bases and J by 3 bases, with 14 bases between. Per germline, CDR1 MNHEY and CDR2 SVGAGI.

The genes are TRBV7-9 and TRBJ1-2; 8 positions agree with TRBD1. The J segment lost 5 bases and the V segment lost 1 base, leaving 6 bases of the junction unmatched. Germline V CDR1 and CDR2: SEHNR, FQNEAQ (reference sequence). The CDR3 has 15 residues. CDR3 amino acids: CASSLEGQGPYGYTF. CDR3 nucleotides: TGTGCCAGCAGCTTAGAAGGACAGGGACCTTATGGCTACACCTTC. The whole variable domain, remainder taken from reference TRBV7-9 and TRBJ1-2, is DTGVSQNPRHKITKRGQNVTFRCDPISEHNRLYWYRQTLGQGPEFLTYFQNEAQLEKSRLLSDRFSAERPKGSFSTLEIQRTEQGDSAMYLCASSLEGQGPYGYTFGSGTRLTVV.

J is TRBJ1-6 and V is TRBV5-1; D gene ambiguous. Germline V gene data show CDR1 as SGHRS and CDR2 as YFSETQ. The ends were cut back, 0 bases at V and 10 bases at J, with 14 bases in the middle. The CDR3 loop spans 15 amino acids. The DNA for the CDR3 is TGCGCCAGCAGCTTGGGCCCTAACCCGGAGTCACCCCTCCACTTT. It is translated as CASSLGPNPESPLHF. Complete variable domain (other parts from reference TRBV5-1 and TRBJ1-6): KAGVTQTPRYLIKTRGQQVTLSCSPISGHRSVSWYQQTPGQGLQFLFEYFSETQRNKGNFPGRFSGRQFSNSRSEMNVSTLELGDSALYLCASSLGPNPESPLHFGNGTRLTVT.